The rows below give T cell receptor beta chains drawn from one sample of a study of shared T cell receptors in the human thymus. Assay used: immunoSEQ multiplex PCR; TCRdb lists only in-frame clones, some missing. This sample yields about 660,000 clones, of which roughly 90% are seen a single time; over 0.008% belongs to the top ten. The sample also formed part of further work on human thymus T cells.

The material sequenced was thymocytes. All receptors derive from a boy younger than two with a congenital heart defect. CDR3s include the opening cysteine and the closing phenylalanine or tryptophan. The D gene is left open where the match is weak. Clone size is not always given. Where it is, it says once, few, many or a class for expanded clones.

J gene: TRBJ2-7
V gene: TRBV2
clone size: NA
D gene: TRBD1
CDR3 length: 15
CDR3 protein: CASTVRDSTPYEQYF
CDR3 DNA: TGTGCCAGCACCGTCCGGGACAGCACTCCCTACGAGCAGTACTTC

J gene: TRBJ2-3
V gene: TRBV7-2
clone size: NA
D gene: NA
CDR3 length: 15
CDR3 protein: CASSPLGHNTDTQYF
CDR3 DNA: TGTGCCAGCAGCCCACTGGGACACAACACAGATACGCAGTATTTT

J gene: TRBJ2-3
V gene: TRBV4-1
clone size: NA
D gene: TRBD2
CDR3 length: 17
CDR3 protein: CASSQDRKRERPDTQYF
CDR3 DNA: TGCGCCAGCAGCCAAGATAGGAAGCGGGAGAGGCCAGATACGCAGTATTTT

J gene: TRBJ2-5
V gene: TRBV19
clone size: NA
D gene: TRBD1
CDR3 length: 16
CDR3 protein: CASSTPGTGPGETQYF
CDR3 DNA: TGTGCCAGTAGTACCCCCGGGACAGGACCTGGAGAGACCCAGTACTTC

J gene: TRBJ1-2
V gene: TRBV4-2
clone size: NA
D gene: NA
CDR3 length: 22
CDR3 protein: CASSPTPPLSQFDGDNHYGYTF
CDR3 DNA: TGTGCCAGCAGCCCCACCCCCCCCCTAAGCCAGTTTGACGGGGACAACCACTATGGCTACACCTTC

J gene: TRBJ2-7
V gene: TRBV29-1
clone size: NA
D gene: TRBD1
CDR3 length: 13
CDR3 protein: CSVLGTGWYEQYF
CDR3 DNA: TGCAGCGTTCTTGGGACAGGGTGGTACGAGCAGTACTTC

J gene: TRBJ2-7
V gene: TRBV27
clone size: NA
D gene: TRBD2
CDR3 length: 17
CDR3 protein: CASSLAPGREKWYEQYF
CDR3 DNA: TGTGCCAGCAGTTTAGCCCCCGGGCGGGAGAAGTGGTACGAGCAGTACTTC

J gene: TRBJ1-4
V gene: TRBV10-3
clone size: NA
D gene: NA
CDR3 length: 14
CDR3 protein: CAISARPEDEKLFF
CDR3 DNA: TGTGCCATCAGTGCTCGTCCGGAGGACGAAAAACTGTTTTTT

J gene: TRBJ2-1
V gene: TRBV19
clone size: NA
D gene: TRBD2
CDR3 length: 19
CDR3 protein: CASSYSGLAGGPSYNEQFF
CDR3 DNA: TGTGCCAGTAGTTATTCGGGACTAGCGGGAGGGCCTTCCTACAATGAGCAGTTCTTC

J gene: TRBJ2-7
V gene: TRBV4-2
clone size: NA
D gene: NA
CDR3 length: 15
CDR3 protein: CASSQGFVEVYEQYF
CDR3 DNA: TGTGCCAGCAGCCAAGGTTTTGTGGAGGTCTACGAGCAGTACTTC

J gene: TRBJ2-2
V gene: TRBV30
clone size: NA
D gene: TRBD2
CDR3 length: 16
CDR3 protein: CAWSVGGRGNTGELFF
CDR3 DNA: TGTGCCTGGAGTGTGGGCGGGAGGGGGAACACCGGGGAGCTGTTTTTT

J gene: TRBJ2-1
V gene: TRBV12-5
clone size: NA
D gene: TRBD2
CDR3 length: 16
CDR3 protein: CASGSRGGGGYNEQFF
CDR3 DNA: TGTGCTAGTGGTTCGCGCGGGGGAGGAGGCTACAATGAGCAGTTCTTC

J gene: TRBJ1-3
V gene: TRBV11-2
clone size: once
D gene: NA
CDR3 length: 15
CDR3 protein: CASSPAGASGNTIYF
CDR3 DNA: TGTGCCAGCAGCCCAGCGGGGGCCTCTGGAAACACCATATATTTT

J gene: TRBJ2-1
V gene: TRBV6-6
clone size: NA
D gene: NA
CDR3 length: 15
CDR3 protein: CASSFGLGTINEQFF
CDR3 DNA: TGTGCCAGCAGTTTCGGACTGGGTACCATCAACGAGCAGTTCTTC

J gene: TRBJ2-1
V gene: TRBV28
clone size: NA
D gene: NA
CDR3 length: 13
CDR3 protein: CASSLATLNEQFF
CDR3 DNA: TGTGCCAGCAGCCTAGCGACCCTCAATGAGCAGTTCTTC

J gene: TRBJ2-1
V gene: TRBV7-9
clone size: NA
D gene: TRBD1
CDR3 length: 17
CDR3 protein: CASSLPDRGRSYNEQFF
CDR3 DNA: TGTGCCAGCAGCTTACCGGACAGGGGGAGGTCGTACAATGAGCAGTTCTTC

J gene: TRBJ1-5
V gene: TRBV6-6
clone size: NA
D gene: NA
CDR3 length: 16
CDR3 protein: CASSYEGERGGQPQHF
CDR3 DNA: TGTGCCAGCAGTTACGAGGGAGAGAGAGGTGGTCAGCCCCAGCATTTT

J gene: TRBJ2-5
V gene: TRBV12-5
clone size: NA
D gene: TRBD2
CDR3 length: 16
CDR3 protein: CASGLILAGVQETQYF
CDR3 DNA: TGTGCTAGTGGTTTGATCCTAGCGGGAGTTCAAGAGACCCAGTACTTC

J gene: TRBJ2-2
V gene: TRBV4-1
clone size: NA
D gene: NA
CDR3 length: 15
CDR3 protein: CASNQGREDTGELFF
CDR3 DNA: TGCGCCAGCAACCAGGGGCGGGAAGACACCGGGGAGCTGTTTTTT

J gene: TRBJ2-1
V gene: TRBV28
clone size: NA
D gene: TRBD2
CDR3 length: 19
CDR3 protein: CASSLRQGSSGSCKNEQFF
CDR3 DNA: TGTGCCAGCAGTTTACGACAGGGGTCTAGCGGGAGTTGTAAAAATGAGCAGTTCTTC

J gene: TRBJ1-5
V gene: TRBV6-5
clone size: once
D gene: TRBD1
CDR3 length: 15
CDR3 protein: CASSGDRVGNQPQHF
CDR3 DNA: TGTGCCAGCAGTGGGGACAGGGTGGGCAATCAGCCCCAGCATTTT

J gene: TRBJ1-1
V gene: TRBV15
clone size: NA
D gene: NA
CDR3 length: 15
CDR3 protein: CATSRGGGRGTEAFF
CDR3 DNA: TGTGCCACCAGCAGAGGTGGGGGGAGAGGGACTGAAGCTTTCTTT

J gene: TRBJ2-5
V gene: TRBV5-1
clone size: NA
D gene: TRBD2
CDR3 length: 13
CDR3 protein: CASQAGGEETQYF
CDR3 DNA: TGCGCCAGCCAGGCGGGAGGAGAAGAGACCCAGTACTTC

J gene: TRBJ2-3
V gene: TRBV7-7
clone size: NA
D gene: TRBD2
CDR3 length: 17
CDR3 protein: CASSPWTRKTGTDTQYF
CDR3 DNA: TGTGCCAGCAGCCCTTGGACTAGAAAAACGGGCACAGATACGCAGTATTTT

J gene: TRBJ2-5
V gene: TRBV7-8
clone size: NA
D gene: TRBD2
CDR3 length: 16
CDR3 protein: CASSLAGRGGKETQYF
CDR3 DNA: TGTGCCAGCAGCTTAGCGGGACGGGGAGGGAAAGAGACCCAGTACTTC

J gene: TRBJ2-2
V gene: TRBV18
clone size: NA
D gene: NA
CDR3 length: 17
CDR3 protein: CASSPNKGAAHTGELFF
CDR3 DNA: TGTGCCAGCTCACCCAATAAAGGGGCCGCTCACACCGGGGAGCTGTTTTTT

J gene: TRBJ1-2
V gene: TRBV27
clone size: NA
D gene: NA
CDR3 length: 15
CDR3 protein: CASSFESGPDYGYTF
CDR3 DNA: TGTGCCAGCAGTTTTGAGTCAGGGCCAGACTATGGCTACACCTTC

J gene: TRBJ2-7
V gene: TRBV14
clone size: NA
D gene: NA
CDR3 length: 15
CDR3 protein: CASSQDWQAPNEQYF
CDR3 DNA: TGTGCCAGCAGCCAAGATTGGCAGGCGCCGAACGAGCAGTACTTC

J gene: TRBJ1-1
V gene: TRBV19
clone size: NA
D gene: TRBD1
CDR3 length: 17
CDR3 protein: CASSPHRGTTHSTEAFF
CDR3 DNA: TGTGCCAGTAGTCCCCACAGGGGCACCACCCATTCCACTGAAGCTTTCTTT

J gene: TRBJ1-1
V gene: TRBV28
clone size: NA
D gene: NA
CDR3 length: 12
CDR3 protein: CASRPGQHEAFF
CDR3 DNA: TGTGCCAGCAGGCCCGGACAGCATGAAGCTTTCTTT

J gene: TRBJ2-6
V gene: TRBV28
clone size: NA
D gene: TRBD1
CDR3 length: 16
CDR3 protein: CASSTRDRDGANVLTF
CDR3 DNA: TGTGCCAGCAGCACAAGGGACAGGGACGGGGCCAACGTCCTGACTTTC

J gene: TRBJ2-1
V gene: TRBV11-2
clone size: NA
D gene: NA
CDR3 length: 16
CDR3 protein: CASSFSGANSDNEQFF
CDR3 DNA: TGTGCCAGCAGCTTTTCAGGGGCTAATTCGGACAATGAGCAGTTCTTC

J gene: TRBJ1-1
V gene: TRBV7-2
clone size: NA
D gene: NA
CDR3 length: 15
CDR3 protein: CASSLDNRLNTEAFF
CDR3 DNA: TGTGCCAGCAGCTTAGACAACAGGCTGAACACTGAAGCTTTCTTT

J gene: TRBJ2-7
V gene: TRBV5-5
clone size: NA
D gene: NA
CDR3 length: 18
CDR3 protein: CASSSPPSSVAGQYEQYF
CDR3 DNA: TGTGCCAGCAGCTCGCCCCCGAGTAGTGTGGCGGGACAGTACGAGCAGTACTTC

J gene: TRBJ2-5
V gene: TRBV6-6
clone size: NA
D gene: NA
CDR3 length: 14
CDR3 protein: CASRRQANQETQYF
CDR3 DNA: TGTGCCAGCAGGAGACAGGCGAACCAAGAGACCCAGTACTTC

J gene: TRBJ2-1
V gene: TRBV10-2
clone size: NA
D gene: NA
CDR3 length: 15
CDR3 protein: CASRLRGDPYNEQFF
CDR3 DNA: TGCGCCAGCAGGCTACGGGGAGACCCCTACAATGAGCAGTTCTTC

J gene: TRBJ1-3
V gene: TRBV28
clone size: NA
D gene: NA
CDR3 length: 11
CDR3 protein: CASSLGHHRDF
CDR3 DNA: TGTGCCAGCAGTTTAGGACACCACAGGGATTTT

J gene: TRBJ1-4
V gene: TRBV7-2
clone size: NA
D gene: NA
CDR3 length: 17
CDR3 protein: CASRLGTGTPDNEKLFF
CDR3 DNA: TGTGCCAGCAGATTAGGGACCGGGACACCCGATAATGAAAAACTGTTTTTT

J gene: TRBJ2-7
V gene: TRBV2
clone size: NA
D gene: TRBD2
CDR3 length: 16
CDR3 protein: CASSEAPSGRACEQYF
CDR3 DNA: TGTGCCAGCAGTGAAGCGCCCAGCGGGAGGGCCTGCGAGCAGTACTTC

J gene: TRBJ2-1
V gene: TRBV4-3
clone size: once
D gene: NA
CDR3 length: 14
CDR3 protein: CASSPTDRNNEQFF
CDR3 DNA: TGCGCCAGCAGCCCCACAGACCGCAACAATGAGCAGTTCTTC

J gene: TRBJ1-2
V gene: TRBV6-6
clone size: once
D gene: NA
CDR3 length: 14
CDR3 protein: CASSGLEIDYGYTF
CDR3 DNA: TGTGCCAGCAGCGGACTAGAAATAGACTATGGCTACACCTTC

J gene: TRBJ1-5
V gene: TRBV7-2
clone size: NA
D gene: NA
CDR3 length: 13
CDR3 protein: CASSFSSDQPQHF
CDR3 DNA: TGTGCCAGCAGCTTCTCCTCTGATCAGCCCCAGCATTTT

J gene: TRBJ2-7
V gene: TRBV4-2
clone size: NA
D gene: TRBD2
CDR3 length: 19
CDR3 protein: CASSQDREEGGLAGREQYF
CDR3 DNA: TGTGCCAGCAGCCAAGATCGCGAGGAAGGAGGACTAGCGGGACGCGAGCAGTACTTC

J gene: TRBJ2-7
V gene: TRBV28
clone size: NA
D gene: TRBD1
CDR3 length: 15
CDR3 protein: CASSRDRTPSYEQYF
CDR3 DNA: TGTGCCAGCAGTCGGGACAGGACCCCTTCCTACGAGCAGTACTTC

J gene: TRBJ2-7
V gene: TRBV4-1
clone size: once
D gene: NA
CDR3 length: 15
CDR3 protein: CASSRSRGSRYEQYF
CDR3 DNA: TGCGCCAGCAGCCGCTCAAGGGGGAGCAGGTACGAGCAGTACTTC

J gene: TRBJ2-7
V gene: TRBV6-5
clone size: once
D gene: TRBD1
CDR3 length: 16
CDR3 protein: CASSCPRDRGPHEQYF
CDR3 DNA: TGTGCCAGCAGTTGCCCCCGGGACAGGGGTCCGCACGAGCAGTACTTC

J gene: TRBJ2-7
V gene: TRBV7-9
clone size: NA
D gene: TRBD2
CDR3 length: 16
CDR3 protein: CASSPGTSYIPYEQYF
CDR3 DNA: TGTGCCAGCAGCCCCGGGACTAGCTATATTCCCTACGAGCAGTACTTC

J gene: TRBJ2-7
V gene: TRBV28
clone size: NA
D gene: TRBD1
CDR3 length: 16
CDR3 protein: CASSPPHRGQHYEQYF
CDR3 DNA: TGTGCCAGCAGTCCCCCCCACAGGGGGCAACACTACGAGCAGTACTTC

J gene: TRBJ2-7
V gene: TRBV28
clone size: NA
D gene: TRBD2
CDR3 length: 20
CDR3 protein: CASSPPTSGRESEGSYEQYF
CDR3 DNA: TGTGCCAGCAGCCCTCCGACTAGCGGGAGAGAGAGTGAGGGCTCCTACGAGCAGTACTTC

J gene: TRBJ2-7
V gene: TRBV27
clone size: NA
D gene: TRBD1
CDR3 length: 16
CDR3 protein: CASSSRGQGTFYEQYF
CDR3 DNA: TGTGCCAGCAGTTCCCGGGGACAGGGGACTTTCTACGAGCAGTACTTC

J gene: TRBJ2-7
V gene: TRBV28
clone size: NA
D gene: NA
CDR3 length: 15
CDR3 protein: CASSPSPGQIGEQYF
CDR3 DNA: TGTGCCAGCAGCCCATCTCCCGGTCAGATCGGGGAGCAGTACTTC

J gene: TRBJ2-7
V gene: TRBV21-1
clone size: NA
D gene: NA
CDR3 length: 16
CDR3 protein: CASSKVRDRGSYEQYF
CDR3 DNA: TGTGCCAGCAGCAAAGTGCGGGACAGGGGGTCCTACGAGCAGTACTTC

J gene: TRBJ1-2
V gene: TRBV19
clone size: NA
D gene: NA
CDR3 length: 15
CDR3 protein: CASRVIQGANYGYTF
CDR3 DNA: TGTGCCAGTAGGGTGATACAGGGCGCGAACTATGGCTACACCTTC